The T cell receptor beta chain under discussion was sequenced for a study of blood T cells in healthy people across ages. Study results and limitations: Unsorted PBMCs prevented conclusive naive versus antigen-experienced comparison.

A few counts support this clonotype. Its antigen is unknown. The authors ran a second PCR of 7 to 11 cycles using a sample-barcoded 5' primer and a J-beta primer mix. TCRdb re-called the 5' RACE reads through MiXCR, storing one row per CDR3 protein. The table has 790,000 or so distinct CDR3 sequences, about 46% seen once; the top ten hold 15% to 20%. After removal of 3 bases from V and 0 bases from J, the junction contained 4 bases not matched to a gene. This CDR3 contains 17 residues. Germline V lookup: CDR1 SGHAT, CDR2 FQDESV (reference sequence). The chain couples TRBV11-1 to TRBJ2-6; 8 positions match TRBD1. Sample: blood. This receptor was identified in an elderly man in good health. CDR3 sequence: CASSFSGTGSGANVLTF. The CDR3, as DNA: TGTGCCAGCAGCTTCTCCGGGACAGGCTCTGGGGCCAACGTCCTGACTTTC. The whole variable domain, filled in from reference TRBV11-1 and TRBJ2-6, reads EAEVAQSPRYKITEKSQAVAFWCDPISGHATLYWYRQILGQGPELLVQFQDESVVDDSQLPKDRFSAERLKGVDSTLKIQPAELGDSAMYLCASSFSGTGSGANVLTFGAGSRLTVL.